Presented here are 6 T cell receptor beta chains from one specimen sequenced in a study of blood T cell repertoires in COVID-19. TCRdb's table, derived via immunoSEQ multiplex PCR, lists solely in-frame clones and lacks some. The table records under 250,000 clones, around 86% of them present only once. Sample: peripheral blood. The receptors were gathered from a man in his fifties with COVID-19, enrolled during active disease.

This clone was picked up one time. The gene calls are TRBV29-1 and TRBJ2-3; 7 bases are a match to TRBD2. The CDR3 totals 13 residues. Germline lookup yields CDR1 SQVTM and CDR2 ANQGSEA. Trimming cost V 5 bases and J 5 bases; bases outside gene matches: 7. CDR3 protein: CSVRRELKDTQYF. CDR3 bases: TGCAGCGTTAGGCGGGAGCTAAAAGATACGCAGTATTTT.

Here the CDR3 DNA reads TGTGCCAGCAGTTACGTCGGCTACGAGCAGTACTTC. Translating it yields CASSYVGYEQYF. V gene TRBV6-2 or TRBV6-3 combines with J gene TRBJ2-7; no definite D call. The germline V gene has CDR1 MNHEY and CDR2 SVGEGT. The CDR3 spans 12 residues. Deletions cut 2 bases from V and 3 bases from J, with 5 bases between.

This chain connects TRBV7-6 to TRBJ1-3; D is uncertain. Germline V gene data show CDR1 as SGHVS and CDR2 as FNYEAQ. This CDR3 is built from 16 residues. Trimming took 2 bases from V and 0 from J, leaving 11 bases between them. The CDR3 loop reads CASSLSGSSSGNTIYF. CDR3 coding DNA: TGTGCCAGCAGCTTATCGGGGTCAAGCTCTGGAAACACCATATATTTT.

The J gene is TRBJ2-3, the V gene TRBV5-1; 7 nucleotides agree with TRBD2. Germline CDR1 reads SGHRS; CDR2 reads YFSETQ. V gave up 6 bases and J gave up 0 bases; unmatched junction bases: 10. The length of the CDR3 is 16 residues. CDR3 loop: CASTSGGSTSTDTQYF. CDR3 sequence (DNA): TGCGCCAGCACATCCGGGGGGAGCACTAGCACAGATACGCAGTATTTT.

The sample holds a few counts of this clone. The chain employs TRBV21-1 and TRBJ2-7; TRBD1 was called by the table and not checked on the DNA. TRBV21-1 is an annotated pseudogene. This CDR3 spans 16 amino acids. This CDR3 reads CASTCRTRGQGDEQYF. CDR3 nucleotide sequence: TGTGCCAGCACCTGTAGGACCAGGGGGCAAGGGGACGAGCAGTACTTC.

This sequence joins TRBV14 and TRBJ2-7, with 8 bases lining up with TRBD1. Trimming took 0 bases from V and 5 from J; bases not matched to a gene: 6. The length of the CDR3 is 15 residues. Germline V gene data show CDR1 as SGHDN and CDR2 as FVKESK. This CDR3 reads CASSQDRYRGDEQYF. DNA for the CDR3: TGTGCCAGCAGCCAAGATCGCTACAGGGGGGACGAGCAGTACTTC.